The 9 T cell receptor beta chains below come from one sample, sequenced in a study of blood T cell repertoires in COVID-19. Generated by immunoSEQ multiplex PCR, the TCRdb table keeps only in-frame clones and is missing some. The sample includes about 180,000 clones, about 85% of them seen just once. The specimen sequenced was peripheral blood. These receptors all stem from a woman older than 75 with acute or convalescent COVID-19.

The V call is TRBV7-9, the J call TRBJ2-1; D perhaps matches TRBD2 (6 bases). The CDR3 has 16 amino acids. Germline V gene sequence: CDR1 SEHNR, CDR2 FQNEAQ (reference sequence). Trimming shortened V by 3 bases and J by 1 base, and 13 bases separated the two germline ends. As DNA, the CDR3 is TGTGCCAGCAGCTTGGGGCGGGGTGGGTCCTACAATGAGCAGTTCTTC. Protein sequence: CASSLGRGGSYNEQFF.

V usage is TRBV7-9 and J usage is TRBJ2-2; D perhaps matches TRBD2 (6 bases). V was trimmed by 3 bases and J by 5 bases, leaving 10 bases between them. The CDR3 is 14 residues long. Germline CDR1 SEHNR, CDR2 FQNEAQ (reference sequence). CDR3 protein: CASSLEGITGELFF. In DNA, the CDR3 is TGTGCCAGCAGCTTGGAGGGTATTACCGGGGAGCTGTTTTTT.

V and J are TRBV10-3 and TRBJ1-2; D is uncertain. CDR3 length: 14 amino acids. Germline lookup yields CDR1 ENHRY and CDR2 SYGVKD. Trimming took 3 bases from V and 2 from J, leaving 10 bases between them. As DNA, the CDR3 is TGTGCCATCAGTGAAACAAACACAAACTATGGCTACACCTTC. Translated: CAISETNTNYGYTF.

The rearrangement links TRBV2 to TRBJ1-4; TRBD1 agrees at 9 bases. The trim removed 5 bases at V and 6 bases at J, leaving 4 bases unmatched. CDR1 is SNHLY, CDR2 FYNNEI, per germline. The CDR3 covers 14 residues. The CDR3 sequence: CASSTDRGDEKLFF. DNA of the CDR3: TGTGCCAGCAGTACGGACAGGGGAGATGAAAAACTGTTTTTT.

The count of this clone is one. V gene TRBV6-1 combines with J gene TRBJ1-1, with 8 bases lining up with TRBD1. The junction had 13 bases not matched to a gene; V was cut back by 1 base and J by 6 bases. Germline values: CDR1 MNHNS, CDR2 SASEGT. The CDR3 loop spans 17 amino acids. The CDR3 is CASSEVWQGALRPEAFF. The CDR3 nucleotides read TGTGCCAGCAGTGAAGTCTGGCAGGGGGCGCTGAGACCTGAAGCTTTCTTT.

In its sample, this clone was seen many times. J is TRBJ1-1 and V is TRBV4-1, with D possibly matching TRBD1 (6 bases). Germline V gives CDR1 MGHRA, CDR2 YSYEKL. The CDR3 spans 14 residues. Trimming removed 3 bases from V and 5 bases from J, with 13 bases in between. The CDR3 spells CASSHAGEGTEAFF. The CDR3 DNA sequence: TGCGCCAGCAGCCACGCAGGGGAGGGGACTGAAGCTTTCTTT.

The V call is TRBV7-8, the J call TRBJ2-1; 8 positions match TRBD1. The V gene's germline CDR1 is SGHVS and CDR2 FQNEAQ. The CDR3 has 14 amino acids. V shed 5 bases and J 7 bases; nucleotides not matched to a gene: 7. CDR3 sequence: CASSPETGENEQFF. The DNA of the CDR3 is TGTGCCAGCAGCCCCGAGACAGGGGAGAATGAGCAGTTCTTC.

The rearrangement uses TRBV27 and TRBJ1-2; 7 nucleotides align to TRBD1. The germline V gene encodes CDR1 MNHEY and CDR2 SMNVEV (reference sequence). There are 15 residues in the CDR3. V was clipped by 7 bases and J by 3 bases; unmatched bases: 11. The CDR3 DNA reads as TGTGCCAGCATAGGTGCAGACAGGGTTGACTATGGCTACACCTTC. It codes for CASIGADRVDYGYTF.

This chain joins TRBV7-8 and TRBJ1-2; no firm D call. V was trimmed by 4 bases and J by 3 bases, leaving 12 bases between them. The CDR3 consists of 14 residues. Germline CDR1 is SGHVS and CDR2 is FQNEAQ. This CDR3 is CASSSGPPHYGYTF. The CDR3 DNA reads TGTGCCAGCAGCTCGGGTCCGCCCCACTATGGCTACACCTTC. Combining the CDR3 with reference TRBV7-8 and TRBJ1-2 gives the whole variable domain GAGVSQSPRYKVAKRGQDVALRCDPISGHVSLFWYQQALGQGPEFLTYFQNEAQLDKSGLPSDRFFAERPEGSVSTLKIQRTQQEDSAVYLCASSSGPPHYGYTFGSGTRLTVV.